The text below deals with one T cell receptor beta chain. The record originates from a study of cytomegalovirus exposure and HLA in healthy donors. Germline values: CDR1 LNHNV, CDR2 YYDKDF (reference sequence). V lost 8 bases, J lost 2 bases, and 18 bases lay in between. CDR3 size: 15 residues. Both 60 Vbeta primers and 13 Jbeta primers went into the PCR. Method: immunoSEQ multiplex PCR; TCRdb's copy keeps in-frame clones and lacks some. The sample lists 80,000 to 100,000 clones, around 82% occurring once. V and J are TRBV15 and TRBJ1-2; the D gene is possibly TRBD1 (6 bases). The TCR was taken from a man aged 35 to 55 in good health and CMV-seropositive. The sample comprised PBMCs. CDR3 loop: CATHSVRDNNYGYTF. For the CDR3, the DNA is TGTGCCACCCACAGCGTCAGGGACAACAACTATGGCTACACCTTC.